These T cell receptor beta chains were read from a single sample in a study of T cell responses to AZD1222 COVID-19 vaccine. The repertoire was sequenced with immunoSEQ multiplex PCR; TCRdb's copy has only in-frame clones and lacks some. Of around 130,000 clones in the sample, about 93% were seen once. Sequences were derived from peripheral blood, sampled on day 0 of AZD1222 vaccination. The receptors stem from an adult in good health. Each CDR3 is given with its conserved first and last residue. A D gene is named only where the DNA matches it firmly. The size entry is marked missing in some rows and otherwise reads once, few, many or a size class.

clone_size,d_call,j_call,v_call,cdr3_aa,cdr3_nt
.,TRBD1,TRBJ2-7,TRBV20-1,CSASNHRGTSYEQYF,TGCAGTGCCAGTAATCACAGGGGGACCTCCTACGAGCAGTACTTC
.,.,TRBJ1-1,TRBV19,CASSPLGGGNTEAFF,TGTGCCAGTAGTCCGCTCGGGGGGGGTAACACTGAAGCTTTCTTT
.,TRBD1,TRBJ1-2,TRBV11-2,CASSSIRDRDAIYGYTF,TGTGCCAGCAGCTCGATCCGGGACAGGGATGCTATCTATGGCTACACCTTC
once,.,TRBJ2-5,TRBV4-1,CASSQDVAGPGETQYF,TGCGCCAGCAGCCAAGATGTTGCAGGTCCAGGGGAGACCCAGTACTTC
medium-sized,.,TRBJ1-1,TRBV29-1,CSVTPGAGSTEAFF,TGCAGCGTGACCCCCGGGGCAGGGAGCACTGAAGCTTTCTTT
.,.,TRBJ1-1,TRBV5-6,CASSLAADPNTEAFF,TGTGCCAGCAGCTTGGCCGCCGACCCGAACACTGAAGCTTTCTTT
.,TRBD1,TRBJ1-1,TRBV30,CAWSGQGNTEAFF,TGTGCCTGGTCGGGACAGGGGAACACTGAAGCTTTCTTT
.,.,TRBJ2-2,TRBV5-5,CASSLFSGRNTGELFF,TGTGCCAGCAGCTTGTTCAGCGGGCGGAACACCGGGGAGCTGTTTTTT
.,.,TRBJ2-5,TRBV19,CASSIAGETQYF,TGTGCCAGTAGTATTGCAGGGGAGACCCAGTACTTC
.,.,TRBJ2-3,TRBV19,CASSILGSADTQYF,TGTGCCAGTAGTATATTGGGTTCCGCAGATACGCAGTATTTT
.,.,TRBJ2-4,TRBV11-2,CASTPPGDLAKNIQYF,TGTGCCAGCACTCCCCCAGGGGACCTAGCCAAAAACATTCAGTACTTC
.,.,TRBJ2-1,TRBV6-5,CASSYSEGDEQFF,TGTGCCAGCAGTTACTCGGAAGGGGATGAGCAGTTCTTC
.,.,TRBJ1-5,TRBV19,CASSPLWAGRDQPQHF,TGTGCCAGTAGTCCCCTCTGGGCAGGGAGGGATCAGCCCCAGCATTTT
.,.,TRBJ2-3,TRBV19,CASSQTSTDTQYF,TGTGCCAGTAGCCAAACTAGCACAGATACGCAGTATTTT
.,TRBD1,TRBJ1-5,TRBV28,CASSFLGQGNQPQHF,TGTGCCAGCAGTTTTCTTGGACAGGGCAATCAGCCCCAGCATTTT
.,TRBD2,TRBJ2-1,TRBV7-9,CASSRSSGRASIEQFF,TGTGCCAGCAGCAGATCTAGCGGGAGGGCCAGTATTGAGCAGTTCTTC
few,.,TRBJ1-2,TRBV6-5,CASSFDRSEGYTF,TGTGCCAGCAGTTTTGACAGGTCGGAGGGCTACACCTTC
.,.,TRBJ2-6,TRBV7-9,CASRPDISGANVLTF,TGTGCCAGCCGCCCCGACATCTCTGGGGCCAACGTCCTGACTTTC
.,.,TRBJ2-3,TRBV18,CASSRISGQGNTDTQYF,TGTGCCAGCTCACGGATTAGTGGGCAGGGGAACACAGATACGCAGTATTTT
.,TRBD2,TRBJ2-2,TRBV3-1/TRBV3-2,CASRVGGGSVTGELFF,TGTGCCAGCCGAGTTGGTGGCGGGAGCGTCACCGGGGAGCTGTTTTTT
once,.,TRBJ1-2,TRBV2,CASMLERSGYTF,TGTGCCAGCATGTTGGAAAGGAGTGGCTACACCTTC
.,.,TRBJ2-7,TRBV19,CASSTGPPRHEQYF,TGTGCCAGTAGTACTGGACCTCCTAGACACGAGCAGTACTTC
once,.,TRBJ1-2,TRBV13,CASSSKALTGSSGYTF,TGTGCCAGCAGCTCGAAAGCTCTCACAGGGTCCAGTGGCTACACCTTC
.,TRBD1,TRBJ1-4,TRBV4-3,CASSTGRGHANEKLFF,TGCGCCAGCAGCACGGGGAGGGGGCACGCTAATGAAAAACTGTTTTTT
.,.,TRBJ1-2,TRBV14,CASSQELGPIGYGYTF,TGTGCCAGCAGCCAAGAGCTCGGTCCGATTGGCTATGGCTACACCTTC
.,TRBD1,TRBJ1-1,TRBV2,CASRTGQGGTEAFF,TGTGCCAGCAGAACCGGACAGGGGGGCACTGAAGCTTTCTTT
.,.,TRBJ2-7,TRBV27,CASSLRGNSAYEQYF,TGTGCCAGCAGTTTGCGGGGAAATTCCGCGTACGAGCAGTACTTC
.,TRBD1,TRBJ1-1,TRBV18,CASSRLMGQGAQNTEAFF,TGTGCCAGCTCACGACTTATGGGACAGGGGGCGCAAAACACTGAAGCTTTCTTT
.,TRBD2,TRBJ2-5,TRBV28,CASSYHLLSGRETAETQYF,TGTGCCAGCAGTTATCACCTCCTCTCGGGGCGGGAGACCGCAGAGACCCAGTACTTC
.,.,TRBJ2-2,TRBV27,CASSLWGVTGELFF,TGTGCCAGCAGTTTATGGGGGGTTACCGGGGAGCTGTTTTTT
.,.,TRBJ2-1,TRBV15,CATSREGASSYNEQFF,TGTGCCACCAGCAGAGAGGGGGCGTCCTCCTACAATGAGCAGTTCTTC
.,.,TRBJ2-1,TRBV30,CAWSVQGSEQFF,TGTGCCTGGAGTGTACAGGGATCTGAGCAGTTCTTC
.,TRBD2,TRBJ2-3,TRBV27,CASSSIRLAGASDTQYF,TGTGCCAGCAGTTCGATCAGACTAGCGGGAGCTTCAGATACGCAGTATTTT
.,TRBD1,TRBJ1-3,TRBV28,CASSSLPGTGPGPGNTIYF,TGTGCCAGCAGTTCCCTTCCCGGGACAGGGCCGGGACCTGGAAACACCATATATTTT
once,.,TRBJ1-5,TRBV9,CASSERGNNQPQHF,TGTGCCAGCAGCGAAAGAGGGAACAATCAGCCCCAGCATTTT
.,.,TRBJ1-1,TRBV6-5,CASSLGVPQSTEAFF,TGTGCCAGCAGTTTAGGGGTTCCACAGAGCACTGAAGCTTTCTTT
.,.,TRBJ2-5,TRBV30,CAWSVSQETQYF,TGTGCCTGGAGTGTATCCCAAGAGACCCAGTACTTC
.,TRBD2,TRBJ2-3,TRBV7-2,CASSLVGGRADTQYF,TGTGCCAGCAGCTTAGTCGGGGGGAGGGCAGATACGCAGTATTTT
.,.,TRBJ2-5,TRBV15,CATSRDLSRETQYF,TGTGCCACCAGCAGAGATCTAAGCAGGGAGACCCAGTACTTC
.,.,TRBJ1-2,TRBV6-1,CASSDPGWGYGYTF,TGTGCCAGCAGTGATCCGGGATGGGGCTATGGCTACACCTTC
.,TRBD1,TRBJ2-2,TRBV27,CASSPQGPGTGRTGELFF,TGTGCCAGCAGTCCACAAGGCCCGGGGACAGGGAGGACCGGGGAGCTGTTTTTT
.,.,TRBJ2-2,TRBV10-3,CAIRAGMNTGELFF,TGTGCCATCAGGGCCGGGATGAACACCGGGGAGCTGTTTTTT
.,TRBD2,TRBJ2-2,TRBV27,CASSGLAGGTGELFF,TGTGCCAGCAGTGGGCTAGCGGGAGGGACCGGGGAGCTGTTTTTT
.,.,TRBJ1-1,TRBV5-6,CASSFGNTLLDTEAFF,TGTGCCAGCAGCTTCGGCAATACGCTGCTAGACACTGAAGCTTTCTTT
once,.,TRBJ2-7,TRBV7-2,CASSAKWGEQYF,TGTGCCAGCAGCGCCAAGTGGGGCGAGCAGTACTTC
.,.,TRBJ2-1,TRBV12-3/TRBV12-4,CASRKYNEQFF,TGTGCCAGCAGGAAATACAATGAGCAGTTCTTC
.,.,TRBJ1-1,TRBV5-5,CASSRVRGSSRGFF,TGTGCCAGCAGCCGCGTTAGGGGCTCCTCGCGGGGTTTCTTT
.,TRBD1,TRBJ1-1,TRBV11-2,CASSYGLGTGVTEAFF,TGTGCCAGCAGCTACGGCCTAGGGACAGGGGTGACTGAAGCTTTCTTT
.,.,TRBJ1-2,TRBV10-3,CAIRGPGGPIPGYTF,TGTGCCATCCGGGGGCCCGGGGGACCCATCCCTGGCTACACCTTC
.,TRBD2,TRBJ2-7,TRBV10-2,CASSEGLAGGYYEQYF,TGCGCCAGCAGTGAGGGTCTAGCGGGAGGGTACTACGAGCAGTACTTC
.,.,TRBJ2-2,TRBV2,CASSGVRSNTGELFF,TGTGCCAGCAGTGGAGTGAGGTCGAACACCGGGGAGCTGTTTTTT